A single T cell receptor (beta chain) is shown here with its context. Primers used in a second PCR of roughly 7 to 12 cycles were a sample-barcoded 5' primer and a J-beta primer mix. Each CDR3 protein is one row after TCRdb ran MiXCR on the 5' RACE reads. Found here are about 2 million distinct CDR3 sequences, roughly 50% of them singletons; the top ten hold approximately 2.1%. The CDR3 has 14 residues. Germline V gene data show CDR1 as MNHEY and CDR2 as SVGAGI. V was clipped by 6 bases and J by 6 bases; unmatched bases: 10. The data derive from a study of blood T cells in healthy people across ages. The receptor comes from a woman in her 40s in good health. The rearrangement uses TRBV6-5 and TRBJ2-7, with 8 nucleotides matching TRBD1. Sequencing was carried out using blood. Here the CDR3 DNA reads TGTGCCAGCAGGCCCGTTCAGGGGGCAGGCGAGCAGTACTTC. The encoded protein is CASRPVQGAGEQYF.